This is a list of T cell receptor beta chains from one sample in a study of blood T cell repertoires in COVID-19. Assay: immunoSEQ multiplex PCR; the TCRdb copy retains only in-frame clones and omits some. The sample includes some 100,000 clones, 65% to 80% of them seen just once. Sequenced: peripheral blood. These receptors were obtained from a man aged 50 to 59 with acute or convalescent COVID-19. Both conserved end residues are part of each CDR3. The D gene is left open where the match is weak. The size entry is marked missing in some rows and otherwise reads once, few, many or a size class.

J	D	V	size	length	DNA	CDR3
TRBJ1-5	TRBD1	TRBV6-5	.	14	TGTGCCAGCAGCACGGACGACAGGGTGCAGCCCCAGCATTTT	CASSTDDRVQPQHF
TRBJ1-4	.	TRBV30	.	15	TGTGCCTGGAGGGGACGCCTCCGTGGAGGGGAAAAACTGTTTTTT	CAWRGRLRGGEKLFF
TRBJ1-2	TRBD1	TRBV5-1	few	14	TGCGCCAGCAGCTCCGGACAGGCCATCTATGGCTACACCTTC	CASSSGQAIYGYTF
TRBJ1-5	.	TRBV28	.	13	TGTGCCACCGATCCGGGTTTCAATCAGCCCCAGCATTTT	CATDPGFNQPQHF
TRBJ2-7	.	TRBV3-1/TRBV3-2	.	15	TGTGCCAGCAGCACGGGTAATAGCGCCTCCGACGAGCAGTACTTC	CASSTGNSASDEQYF
TRBJ2-7	TRBD2	TRBV18	.	14	TGTGCCAGCTCACCCTCTAGCGGCACCTACGAGCAGTACTTC	CASSPSSGTYEQYF
TRBJ1-1	TRBD1	TRBV19	.	14	TGTGCCAGTAGTCCGACAGGGGGGAACACTGAAGCTTTCTTT	CASSPTGGNTEAFF
TRBJ2-1	TRBD1	TRBV9	.	16	TGTGCCAGCAGCGTAGACGACAGGGGGTACTTTTTTGAGCAGTTCTTC	CASSVDDRGYFFEQFF
TRBJ1-2	.	TRBV5-5	.	13	TGTGCCAGCAGCGCACAGGGATCGTTGTCGGTCCTATTC	CASSAQGSLSVLF
TRBJ1-2	.	TRBV27	.	14	TGTGCCAGCAGTCCCGGTGGGCTTACCTATGGCTACACCTTC	CASSPGGLTYGYTF
TRBJ2-1	.	TRBV25-1	.	12	TGTGCCAGCGGCACAGGGAGCAATGAGCAGTTCTTC	CASGTGSNEQFF
TRBJ2-7	TRBD2	TRBV7-3	.	16	TGTGCCAGCAGTGCCGGGAGGCTAGCGGGAGTTCACGAGCAGTACTTC	CASSAGRLAGVHEQYF
TRBJ1-2	.	TRBV15	.	14	TGTGCCACCAGCAGAGCGCCGGGGAACTATGGCTACACCTTC	CATSRAPGNYGYTF
TRBJ1-5	.	TRBV19	.	15	TGTGCCAGTAGTATAGGGACTCGTACGAGTCAGCCCCAGCATTTT	CASSIGTRTSQPQHF
TRBJ1-1	TRBD1	TRBV28	.	13	TGTGCCAGCAAGGACAGGGGGCTCACTGAAGCTTTCTTT	CASKDRGLTEAFF
TRBJ2-1	.	TRBV11-1	once	11	TGTGCCAGCAGTTCAACAGGAGTTCAGTTCTTC	CASSSTGVQFF
TRBJ2-3	TRBD1	TRBV9	once	17	TGTGCCAGCAGCACCCTGAGACAGGGCCCAAGCACAGATACGCAGTATTTT	CASSTLRQGPSTDTQYF
TRBJ2-7	.	TRBV19	.	15	TGTGCCAGTAGTATAACAGGTGGGACTTATTACGAGCAGTACTTC	CASSITGGTYYEQYF
TRBJ2-6	.	TRBV20-1	few	15	TGCAGTGCTAGTGCCTTAGAGTCTGGGGCCAACGTCCTGACTTTC	CSASALESGANVLTF
TRBJ2-7	.	TRBV10-3	.	13	TGTGCCATCAGTGATGGACAGCGATACGAGCAGTACTTC	CAISDGQRYEQYF
TRBJ1-1	.	TRBV5-8	.	12	TGTGCCAGCAGCTTTCGGAACACTGAAGCTTTCTTT	CASSFRNTEAFF
TRBJ2-1	TRBD2	TRBV7-3	.	15	TGTGCCAGCAGCACCAGCGGGGGGGCCTACAATGAGCAGTTCTTC	CASSTSGGAYNEQFF
TRBJ2-7	TRBD1	TRBV6-5	.	14	TGTGCCAGCAGCCTAAGACAGGGAGTAGGCGAGCAGTACTTC	CASSLRQGVGEQYF
TRBJ2-4	TRBD1	TRBV28	.	18	TGTGCCAGCAGTTTCCCCCTCCCGGGACAGGGGACGGGAAACATTCAGTACTTC	CASSFPLPGQGTGNIQYF
TRBJ2-7	TRBD1	TRBV6-1	.	16	TGTGCCAGCAGTGAAGCTCTGGGACAGGCAGGCTACGAGCAGTACTTC	CASSEALGQAGYEQYF
TRBJ1-2	.	TRBV30	.	15	TGTGCCTGGAGTGTACCCAGGGTGTCTAACTATGGCTACACCTTC	CAWSVPRVSNYGYTF
TRBJ2-7	TRBD1	TRBV27	.	14	TGTGCCAGCAGTTTAGGGACAGGTTCCTACGAGCAGTACTTC	CASSLGTGSYEQYF